Listed here are 13 T cell receptor beta chains from one sample, sequenced in a study of cytomegalovirus exposure and HLA in healthy donors. PCR involved 60 Vbeta and 13 Jbeta primers. Data came from immunoSEQ multiplex PCR; TCRdb stores just in-frame clones and leaves some out. Of about 130,000 clones in the sample, roughly 80% were seen once. Sequences were obtained from PBMCs. All receptors derive from a man aged 25 to 40 in good health and CMV-seronegative.

The gene calls are TRBV25-1 and TRBJ1-5; 9 nucleotides agree with TRBD1. V lost 8 bases, J lost 4 bases, and 6 bases stayed unmatched. Per germline, CDR1 MGHDK and CDR2 SYGVNS. This CDR3 contains 14 residues. The CDR3 DNA reads TGTGCCAGCGCAGGACAGGGGTGGAATCAGCCCCAGCATTTT. It translates to CASAGQGWNQPQHF.

The V call is TRBV20-1, the J call TRBJ2-7; D is undetermined. V gave up 4 bases and J gave up 6 bases, with 10 bases separating them. This CDR3 comprises 11 residues. CDR1 is DFQATT and CDR2 is SNEGSKA in the germline V gene (reference sequence). CDR3 loop: CSAMTPPEQYF. As DNA, the CDR3 is TGCAGTGCTATGACACCGCCCGAGCAGTACTTC.

V usage is TRBV9 and J usage is TRBJ1-1; no clear D. V lost 0 bases and J lost 4, with 10 bases in between. Germline loops: CDR1 SGDLS, CDR2 YYNGEE. CDR3 size: 14 residues. This CDR3 reads CASSVGPGGTEAFF. The CDR3 coding sequence is TGTGCCAGCAGCGTAGGGCCAGGAGGCACTGAAGCTTTCTTT.

The chain joins TRBV28 to TRBJ1-2; 11 bases fit TRBD1. This CDR3 is 15 amino acids long. The germline gives CDR1 MDHEN, CDR2 SYDVKM. V was pared by 5 bases and J by 3 bases, with 5 bases of the junction left unmatched. This chain's CDR3 is CASSRRDRGDYGYTF. In DNA form, the CDR3 reads TGTGCCAGCAGTCGAAGGGACAGGGGGGACTATGGCTACACCTTC.

V is TRBV2 and J is TRBJ1-5; D possibly corresponds to TRBD1 (6 bases). Trimming left V 6 bases short and J 1 base short, with 10 bases between. The length of the CDR3 is 14 residues. Germline V gene sequence: CDR1 SNHLY, CDR2 FYNNEI. The CDR3 is CASRDSLSNQPQHF. The CDR3 nucleotides read TGTGCCAGCAGGGACAGCCTAAGCAATCAGCCCCAGCATTTT.

The J gene is TRBJ2-7, the V gene TRBV19; 7 bases line up with TRBD2. V lost 6 bases to trimming and J lost 2 bases; unmatched junction nucleotides: 10. The CDR3 length is 15 residues. CDR1 LNHDA and CDR2 SQIVND come from the germline V gene (reference sequence). For the CDR3, the DNA is TGTGCCAGTAGGCCAGGAGCGGGAAGCACCTACGAGCAGTACTTC. As protein: CASRPGAGSTYEQYF.

V and J are TRBV7-2 and TRBJ1-1, with 7 bases that match TRBD1. The CDR3 runs 15 residues. Trimming took 5 bases from V and 0 from J; bases not matched to a gene: 6. CDR1 SGHTA and CDR2 FQGNSA come from the germline V gene. CDR3 bases: TGTGCCAGCAGCCGACAGGGTTCTATGAACACTGAAGCTTTCTTT. This sequence encodes CASSRQGSMNTEAFF.

The rearrangement joins TRBV6-5 to TRBJ2-1, with 8 bases matching TRBD2. The CDR3 length is 14 residues. V lost 4 bases to trimming and J lost 8 bases; unmatched junction nucleotides: 7. The germline V gene encodes CDR1 MNHEY and CDR2 SVGAGI. In DNA form, the CDR3 reads TGTGCCAGCAGTTTGAGCGGGAGTCGCGATGAGCAGTTCTTC. It translates to CASSLSGSRDEQFF.

The CDR3 loop is CASSPSKDTEAFF. CDR3 DNA: TGTGCCAGCAGCCCTAGTAAAGACACTGAAGCTTTCTTT. This chain joins TRBV11-3 and TRBJ1-1; no definite D call. The CDR3 is 13 amino acids. V lost 5 bases, J lost 3 bases, and 10 bases lay in between. Germline V gene sequence: CDR1 SGHNT, CDR2 YENEEA.

This chain connects TRBV5-1 to TRBJ2-7; 12 bases map to TRBD2. Losses at the gene ends were 4 bases for V and 7 bases for J; bases not matched to a gene: 12. CDR1 SGHRS and CDR2 YFSETQ come from the germline V gene. CDR3 length equals 16 residues. CDR3 sequence: CASSQDLAGGPGEQYF. DNA of the CDR3: TGCGCCAGCAGCCAGGATCTAGCGGGAGGGCCTGGGGAGCAGTACTTC.

This clone was recorded once. This chain links TRBV10-1 with TRBJ2-5, with D maybe TRBD1 (6 bases). V lost 6 bases and J 3 bases, leaving 11 bases between the germline ends. The CDR3 has 13 residues. The V gene's germline CDR1 is WNHNN and CDR2 SYGVQD (reference sequence). The CDR3 region is CASSLRTEETQYF. For the CDR3, the DNA is TGCGCCAGCAGCCTCCGGACAGAAGAGACCCAGTACTTC.

The rearrangement joins TRBV27 to TRBJ2-2; D perhaps matches TRBD1 (6 bases). This CDR3 is built from 15 residues. Per the germline V gene, CDR1 is MNHEY and CDR2 is SMNVEV (reference sequence). Trimming pared 6 bases from V and 4 bases from J, leaving 15 bases between. The CDR3 DNA reads TGTGCCAGCAGCCTGATGGGGGCGGTCACCGGGGAGCTGTTTTTT. It yields the protein CASSLMGAVTGELFF.

DNA for the CDR3: TGTGCCAGCAGTTCCCTGGGACAGGGGGCGAACACCGGGGAGCTGTTTTTT. Protein sequence: CASSSLGQGANTGELFF. The J gene is TRBJ2-2, the V gene TRBV28, with 11 bases identical to TRBD1. V was clipped by 4 bases and J by 0 bases; unmatched bases: 4. This CDR3 is 17 amino acids long. Germline CDR1 and CDR2: MDHEN and SYDVKM.